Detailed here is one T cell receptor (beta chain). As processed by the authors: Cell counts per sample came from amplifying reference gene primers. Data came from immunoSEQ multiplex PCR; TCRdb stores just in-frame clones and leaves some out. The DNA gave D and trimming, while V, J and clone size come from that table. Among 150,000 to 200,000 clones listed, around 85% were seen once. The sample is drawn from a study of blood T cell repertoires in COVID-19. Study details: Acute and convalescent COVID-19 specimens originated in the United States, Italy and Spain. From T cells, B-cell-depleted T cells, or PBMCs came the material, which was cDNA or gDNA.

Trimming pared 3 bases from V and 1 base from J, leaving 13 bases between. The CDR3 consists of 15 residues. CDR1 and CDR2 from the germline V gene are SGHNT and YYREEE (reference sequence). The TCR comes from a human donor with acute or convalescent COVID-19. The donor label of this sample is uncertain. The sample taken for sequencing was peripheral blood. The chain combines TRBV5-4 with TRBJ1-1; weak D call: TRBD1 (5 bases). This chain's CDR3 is CASSSPGRANTEAFF. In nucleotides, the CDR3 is TGTGCCAGCAGCTCCCCGGGCAGGGCGAACACTGAAGCTTTCTTT.